This entry lists 21 T cell receptor beta chains sequenced from one sample in a study of blood T cell repertoires in COVID-19. TCRdb keeps only in-frame clones here, not all; method: immunoSEQ multiplex PCR. The sample has 90,000 to 120,000 clones, around 88% seen once. Sequencing was performed on peripheral blood. The receptors were gathered from a man in his forties or fifties with active or convalescent COVID-19.

The gene calls are TRBV5-1 and TRBJ1-5; possible D gene TRBD1, 5 bases. The CDR3 has 15 residues. The germline V gene encodes CDR1 SGHRS and CDR2 YFSETQ. Trimming pared 1 base from V and 2 bases from J, leaving 10 bases between. The CDR3, as DNA: TGCGCCAGCAGCTTGCAGGGTGGAGGCAATCAGCCCCAGCATTTT. Translated, it gives CASSLQGGGNQPQHF. The full variable domain, completed using reference TRBV5-1 and TRBJ1-5, is KAGVTQTPRYLIKTRGQQVTLSCSPISGHRSVSWYQQTPGQGLQFLFEYFSETQRNKGNFPGRFSGRQFSNSRSEMNVSTLELGDSALYLCASSLQGGGNQPQHFGDGTRLSIL.

The chain carries TRBV11-2 and TRBJ2-7; 8 bases are shared with TRBD2. The germline V gene encodes CDR1 SGHAT and CDR2 FQNNGV. The V and J ends lost 0 bases and 0 bases, in that order; junction bases with no gene match: 7. The CDR3 consists of 17 residues. CDR3 sequence reads: CASSLDQASGFSYEQYF. The CDR3 nucleotides read TGTGCCAGCAGCTTAGATCAAGCTAGCGGGTTCTCCTACGAGCAGTACTTC.

This chain joins TRBV7-9 and TRBJ2-7; 11 bases are shared with TRBD2. This CDR3 has 15 residues. V was clipped by 4 bases and J by 2 bases; unmatched bases: 4. Germline V CDR1 and CDR2: SEHNR, FQNEAQ (reference sequence). The CDR3 nucleotides are TGTGCCAGCAGCTATAGCGGGAGGGCCCCCTACGAGCAGTACTTC. Its translation is CASSYSGRAPYEQYF.

In this sample, this clone turned up a few times. V is TRBV7-2 and J is TRBJ1-1; D unresolved. CDR1 is SGHTA and CDR2 is FQGNSA in the germline V gene. V shed 5 bases and J shed 1 base, with 8 bases lying between them. There are 13 residues in the CDR3. CDR3 amino acids: CASSVQKNTEAFF. In nucleotides, the CDR3 is TGTGCCAGCAGCGTACAGAAGAACACTGAAGCTTTCTTT.

This chain uses TRBV2 with TRBJ2-7; D remains unclear. Trimming removed 8 bases at V and 4 bases at J, with 9 bases between. The CDR3 is 11 residues long. Per germline, CDR1 SNHLY and CDR2 FYNNEI. The CDR3: CASCGHYEQYF. CDR3 DNA: TGTGCCAGCTGTGGGCATTACGAGCAGTACTTC.

This rearrangement joins TRBV28 to TRBJ1-1; 9 positions match TRBD1. This CDR3 region has 15 residues. Per germline, CDR1 MDHEN and CDR2 SYDVKM. J gave up 4 bases and V 11 bases, and 14 bases lay outside the gene matches. In DNA, the CDR3 is TGTGCCGGATCGGGACAGGGAGAAGGGAGCACTGAAGCTTTCTTT. Its translation is CAGSGQGEGSTEAFF.

This chain connects TRBV9 to TRBJ2-2; D might be TRBD2 (6 bases). The CDR3 is made up of 16 amino acids. The ends were cut back, 0 bases at V and 0 bases at J, with 9 bases in the middle. Per germline, CDR1 SGDLS and CDR2 YYNGEE. CDR3 DNA sequence: TGTGCCAGCAGCGTAGACTGGACTACGAACACCGGGGAGCTGTTTTTT. It is translated as CASSVDWTTNTGELFF. Supplemented by reference TRBV9 and TRBJ2-2, the full variable domain reads DSGVTQTPKHLITATGQRVTLRCSPRSGDLSVYWYQQSLDQGLQFLIQYYNGEERAKGNILERFSAQQFPDLHSELNLSSLELGDSALYFCASSVDWTTNTGELFFGEGSRLTVL.

The V gene is TRBV18, the J gene TRBJ1-4, with 8 bases matching TRBD1. V lost 1 base and J lost 7; bases outside the gene matches: 8. Germline V CDR1 and CDR2: KGHSH, LQKENI. The CDR3 spans 16 residues. CDR3 loop: CASSPLRQGNGEKLFF. CDR3 DNA: TGTGCCAGCTCACCACTGAGACAGGGGAATGGTGAAAAACTGTTTTTT.

The chain carries TRBV28 and TRBJ1-2, with 9 bases aligning to TRBD1. V lost 6 bases and J lost 8; bases outside the gene matches: 7. The CDR3 spans 13 residues. Germline CDR1 is MDHEN and CDR2 is SYDVKM. In nucleotides, the CDR3 is TGTGCCAGCAGCCAACAGGGGGCGCGGGGCTACACCTTC. Its protein is CASSQQGARGYTF.

The CDR3 DNA reads TGCGCCAGCAGCTTGGACAGTAATCAGCCCCAGCATTTT. Its protein product is CASSLDSNQPQHF. V usage is TRBV5-1 and J usage is TRBJ1-5; D is unresolved. Germline V gene sequence: CDR1 SGHRS, CDR2 YFSETQ. V dropped 0 bases and J dropped 4 bases, with 5 bases sitting between them. The CDR3 length is 13 residues. The full variable domain, in which reference TRBV5-1 and TRBJ1-5 provide the parts outside the CDR3, is KAGVTQTPRYLIKTRGQQVTLSCSPISGHRSVSWYQQTPGQGLQFLFEYFSETQRNKGNFPGRFSGRQFSNSRSEMNVSTLELGDSALYLCASSLDSNQPQHFGDGTRLSIL.

This chain links TRBV5-1 with TRBJ2-1; 8 bases line up with TRBD2. With V trimmed by 6 bases and J by 0 bases, 8 bases remained unmatched. The CDR3 runs to 16 residues. Germline V lookup: CDR1 SGHRS, CDR2 YFSETQ. CDR3 coding DNA: TGCGCCAGCACAATAGCGGGAAGGAGCTCCTACAATGAGCAGTTCTTC. This codes for CASTIAGRSSYNEQFF.

This chain joins TRBV9 and TRBJ2-5, with 10 bases fitting TRBD2. CDR3 length: 16 amino acids. CDR1 SGDLS and CDR2 YYNGEE come from the germline V gene. V lost 4 bases to trimming and J lost 2 bases; unmatched junction nucleotides: 8. The CDR3 region is CASSIRGTSEQETQYF. The CDR3 region has the DNA TGTGCCAGCAGCATCAGAGGGACTAGCGAGCAAGAGACCCAGTACTTC.

The CDR3 sequence is CASSQGAGREDTQYF. Written as DNA, the CDR3 is TGTGCCAGTAGTCAGGGAGCGGGACGGGAAGATACGCAGTATTTT. This chain links TRBV6-4 with TRBJ2-3; 7 nucleotides agree with TRBD2. The CDR3 is made up of 15 amino acids. J lost 5 bases, V lost 9 bases, and 14 bases had no gene match. The germline V gene has CDR1 MRHNA and CDR2 SNTAGT.

This chain uses TRBV28 with TRBJ2-7; D is ambiguous. Looked up from germline, CDR1 is MDHEN and CDR2 is SYDVKM. The CDR3 runs 15 residues. Trimming removed 5 bases from V and 4 bases from J, with 18 bases in between. This CDR3 is CASSPPGSLKYEQYF. In DNA form, the CDR3 reads TGTGCCAGCAGTCCGCCAGGTTCCCTAAAGTACGAGCAGTACTTC. Variable domain in full (rest from reference TRBV28 and TRBJ2-7): DVKVTQSSRYLVKRTGEKVFLECVQDMDHENMFWYRQDPGLGLRLIYFSYDVKMKEKGDIPEGYSVSREKKERFSLILESASTNQTSMYLCASSPPGSLKYEQYFGPGTRLTVT.

In this sample, this clone turned up a few times. This chain connects TRBV5-1 to TRBJ2-7; 11 bases are shared with TRBD2. The CDR3 runs 14 residues. Germline CDR1 and CDR2: SGHRS and YFSETQ. V shed 0 bases, J shed 5 bases, and the junction held 1 base outside the gene matches. In nucleotides, the CDR3 is TGCGCCAGCAGCTTGGATAGCGGGAGGGACGAGCAGTACTTC. Protein sequence: CASSLDSGRDEQYF.

V is TRBV27 and J is TRBJ2-2; 10 bases match TRBD1. Germline CDR1 and CDR2: MNHEY and SMNVEV (reference sequence). CDR3 length: 16 residues. With 4 bases clipped from V and 5 bases from J, the junction kept 7 bases outside the gene matches. The DNA for the CDR3 is TGTGCCAGCAGTTCCTTACCGGGACAGGGGACCGGGGAGCTGTTTTTT. This codes for CASSSLPGQGTGELFF.

The V and J genes are TRBV21-1 and TRBJ1-5; the DNA was not compared with TRBD1, the D call given in the table. TRBV21-1 is annotated as a pseudogene. The CDR3 spans 19 residues. As DNA, the CDR3 is TGTGCCAGCAGTTCCTCCATGGAAGGGGGCGAATTTAGCAATCAGCCCCAGCATTTT. It yields the protein CASSSSMEGGEFSNQPQHF.

The gene calls are TRBV6-2 or TRBV6-3 and TRBJ2-1, with TRBD2 matching 14 bases. The CDR3 contains 17 residues. Germline trimming cut 2 bases from V and 4 bases from J; bases unmatched to any gene: 4. Germline V gene data show CDR1 as MNHEY and CDR2 as SVGEGT. The CDR3 loop reads CASSYETSGRVYNEQFF. CDR3 in DNA: TGTGCCAGCAGTTACGAGACTAGCGGGAGGGTTTACAATGAGCAGTTCTTC.

The gene calls are TRBV11-2 and TRBJ2-1; tentatively, D is TRBD2 (7 bases). The CDR3 spans 16 residues. The germline V and J ends were trimmed by 2 bases and 6 bases, with 17 bases remaining between them. CDR1 is SGHAT and CDR2 is FQNNGV in the germline V gene. The CDR3, as DNA: TGTGCCAGCAGCTTAAGGGGGAGGGAGAGATTCAATGAGCAGTTCTTC. Translation: CASSLRGRERFNEQFF.

The chain recombines TRBV19 with TRBJ2-3; 13 positions match TRBD2. V lost 4 bases to trimming and J lost 5 bases; unmatched junction nucleotides: 6. The CDR3 covers 16 residues. Germline loops: CDR1 LNHDA, CDR2 SQIVND (reference sequence). The CDR3 DNA reads TGTGCCAGTAGTAAAGGGACTAGCGGGACTGGAGATACGCAGTATTTT. Translated, it gives CASSKGTSGTGDTQYF.

The V and J genes are TRBV30 and TRBJ2-1, with TRBD2 matching 11 bases. Per the germline V gene, CDR1 is GTSNPN and CDR2 is SVGIG (reference sequence). The junction had 3 bases not matched to a gene; V was cut back by 0 bases and J by 5 bases. The CDR3 runs to 15 residues. Written as DNA, the CDR3 is TGTGCCTGGAGTGTGGGACTAGCGGAGAACAATGAGCAGTTCTTC. Translated, it gives CAWSVGLAENNEQFF.